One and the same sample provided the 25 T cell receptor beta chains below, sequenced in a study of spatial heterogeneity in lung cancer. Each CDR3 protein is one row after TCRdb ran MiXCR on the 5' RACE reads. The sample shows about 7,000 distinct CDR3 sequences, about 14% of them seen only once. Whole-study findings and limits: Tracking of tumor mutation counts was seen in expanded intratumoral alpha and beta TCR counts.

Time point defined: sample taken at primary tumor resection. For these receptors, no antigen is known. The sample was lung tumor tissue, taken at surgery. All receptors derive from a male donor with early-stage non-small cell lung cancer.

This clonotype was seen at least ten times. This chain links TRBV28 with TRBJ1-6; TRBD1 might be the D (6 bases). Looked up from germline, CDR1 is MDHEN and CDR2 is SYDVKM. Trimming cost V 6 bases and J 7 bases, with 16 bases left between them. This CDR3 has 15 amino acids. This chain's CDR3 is CASSRQGTENSPLHF. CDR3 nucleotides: TGTGCCAGCAGCCGCCAGGGGACGGAGAATTCACCCCTCCACTTT.

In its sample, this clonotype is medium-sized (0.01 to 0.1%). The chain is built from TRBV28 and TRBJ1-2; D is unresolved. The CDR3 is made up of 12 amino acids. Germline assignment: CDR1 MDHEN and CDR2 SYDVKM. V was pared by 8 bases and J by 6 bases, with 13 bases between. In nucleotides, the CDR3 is TGTGCCAGCGAGCAGGCAAGAAATGGCTACACCTTC. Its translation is CASEQARNGYTF.

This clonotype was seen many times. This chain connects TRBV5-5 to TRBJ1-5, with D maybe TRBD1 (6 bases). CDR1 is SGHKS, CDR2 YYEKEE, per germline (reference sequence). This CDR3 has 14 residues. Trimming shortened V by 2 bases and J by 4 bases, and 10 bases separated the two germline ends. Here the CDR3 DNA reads TGTGCCAGCAGCTTAGGGACACCTAATCAGCCCCAGCATTTT. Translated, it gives CASSLGTPNQPQHF.

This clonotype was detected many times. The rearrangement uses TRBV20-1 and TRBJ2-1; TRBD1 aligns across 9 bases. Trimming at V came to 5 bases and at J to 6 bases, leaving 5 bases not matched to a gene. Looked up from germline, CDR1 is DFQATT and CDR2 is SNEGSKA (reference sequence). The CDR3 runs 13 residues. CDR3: CSAPGQGSNEQFF. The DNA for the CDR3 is TGCAGTGCTCCCGGACAGGGGAGCAATGAGCAGTTCTTC.

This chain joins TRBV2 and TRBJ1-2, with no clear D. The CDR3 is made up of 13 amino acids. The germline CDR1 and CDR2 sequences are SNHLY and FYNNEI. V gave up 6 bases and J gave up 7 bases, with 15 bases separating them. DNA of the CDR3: TGTGCCAGCAGAGGGCAGGCGATCCTTGGCTACACCTTC. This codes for CASRGQAILGYTF.

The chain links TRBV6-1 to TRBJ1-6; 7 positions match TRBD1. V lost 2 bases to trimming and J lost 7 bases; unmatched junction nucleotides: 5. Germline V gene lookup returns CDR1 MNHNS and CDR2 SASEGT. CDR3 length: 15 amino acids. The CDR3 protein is CASSERGQLNSPLHF. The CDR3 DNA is TGTGCCAGCAGTGAAAGGGGGCAGCTAAATTCACCCCTCCACTTT.

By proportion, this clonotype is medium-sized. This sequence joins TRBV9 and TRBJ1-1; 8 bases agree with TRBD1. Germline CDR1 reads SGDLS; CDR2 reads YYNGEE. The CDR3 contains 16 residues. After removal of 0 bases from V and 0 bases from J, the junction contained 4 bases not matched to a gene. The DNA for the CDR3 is TGTGCCAGCAGCGTAGCGACAGGGGCCTTGAACACTGAAGCTTTCTTT. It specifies CASSVATGALNTEAFF.

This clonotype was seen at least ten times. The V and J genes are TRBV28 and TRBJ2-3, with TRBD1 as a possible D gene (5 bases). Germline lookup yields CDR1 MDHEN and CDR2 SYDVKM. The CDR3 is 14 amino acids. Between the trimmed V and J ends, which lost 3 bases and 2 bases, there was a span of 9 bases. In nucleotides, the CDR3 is TGTGCCAGCAGTTTTCAGGGCTCCACAGATACGCAGTATTTT. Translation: CASSFQGSTDTQYF.

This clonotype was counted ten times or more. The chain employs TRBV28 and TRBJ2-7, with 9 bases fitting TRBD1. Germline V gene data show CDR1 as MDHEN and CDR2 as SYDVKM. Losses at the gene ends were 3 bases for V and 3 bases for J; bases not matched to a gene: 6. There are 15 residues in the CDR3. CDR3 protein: CASSFFPGQGYEQYF. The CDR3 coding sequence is TGTGCCAGCAGTTTTTTCCCGGGACAGGGCTACGAGCAGTACTTC.

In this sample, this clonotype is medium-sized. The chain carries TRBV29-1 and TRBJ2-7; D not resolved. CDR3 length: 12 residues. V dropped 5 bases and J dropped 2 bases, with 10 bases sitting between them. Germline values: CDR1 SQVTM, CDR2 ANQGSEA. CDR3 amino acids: CSVRPLPYEQYF. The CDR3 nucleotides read TGCAGCGTTCGACCGCTCCCCTACGAGCAGTACTTC.

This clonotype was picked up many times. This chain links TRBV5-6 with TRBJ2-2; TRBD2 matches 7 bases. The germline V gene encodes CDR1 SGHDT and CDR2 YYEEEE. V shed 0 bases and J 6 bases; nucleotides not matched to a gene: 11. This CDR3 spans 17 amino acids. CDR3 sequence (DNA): TGTGCCAGCAGCTTGGCCCGACTAGCAACGGGTTCCGGGGAGCTGTTTTTT. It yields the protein CASSLARLATGSGELFF.

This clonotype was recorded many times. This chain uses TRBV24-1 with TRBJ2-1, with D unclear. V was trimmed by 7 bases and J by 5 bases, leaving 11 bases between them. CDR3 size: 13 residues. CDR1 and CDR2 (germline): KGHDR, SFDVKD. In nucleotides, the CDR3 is TGTGCCACCAGACCGGACGGCCACAATGAGCAGTTCTTC. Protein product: CATRPDGHNEQFF.

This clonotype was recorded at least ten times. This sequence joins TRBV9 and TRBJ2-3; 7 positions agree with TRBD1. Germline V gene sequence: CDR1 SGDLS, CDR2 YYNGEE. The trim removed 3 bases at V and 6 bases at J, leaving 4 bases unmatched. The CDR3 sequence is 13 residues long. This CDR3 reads CASSAFRGDTQYF. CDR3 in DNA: TGTGCCAGCAGCGCGTTCAGGGGGGATACGCAGTATTTT. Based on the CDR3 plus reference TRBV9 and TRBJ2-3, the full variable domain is DSGVTQTPKHLITATGQRVTLRCSPRSGDLSVYWYQQSLDQGLQFLIQYYNGEERAKGNILERFSAQQFPDLHSELNLSSLELGDSALYFCASSAFRGDTQYFGPGTRLTVL.

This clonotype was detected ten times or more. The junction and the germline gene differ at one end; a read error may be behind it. The CDR3 nucleotides read TGTGTCAGCAGTTTTAGGAGGAATTCACCCCTCCACTTT. Its translation is CVSSFRRNSPLHF. This chain joins TRBV28 and TRBJ1-6; D is uncertain. The germline V gene encodes CDR1 MDHEN and CDR2 SYDVKM. The CDR3 runs 13 residues. Drawing the rest from reference TRBV28 and TRBJ1-6, the complete variable domain is DVKVTQSSRYLVKRTGEKVFLECVQDMDHENMFWYRQDPGLGLRLIYFSYDVKMKEKGDIPEGYSVSREKKERFSLILESASTNQTSMYLCVSSFRRNSPLHFGNGTRLTVT.

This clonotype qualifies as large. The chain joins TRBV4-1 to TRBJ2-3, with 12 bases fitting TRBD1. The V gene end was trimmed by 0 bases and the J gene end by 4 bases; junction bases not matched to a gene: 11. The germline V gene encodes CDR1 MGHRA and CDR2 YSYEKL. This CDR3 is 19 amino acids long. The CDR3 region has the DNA TGCGCCAGCAGCCAAGATTGGGGACTCGGGACAGGGGGCGCAGATACGCAGTATTTT. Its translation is CASSQDWGLGTGGADTQYF.

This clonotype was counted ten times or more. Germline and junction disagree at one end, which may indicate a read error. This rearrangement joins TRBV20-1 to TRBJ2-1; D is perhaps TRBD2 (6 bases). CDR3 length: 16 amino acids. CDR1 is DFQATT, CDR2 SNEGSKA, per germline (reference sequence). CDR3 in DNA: TGCAGTGCCAGAGAGTCTAGCGCAGGCTCCTACAATGAGCAGTTCTTC. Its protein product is CSARESSAGSYNEQFF.

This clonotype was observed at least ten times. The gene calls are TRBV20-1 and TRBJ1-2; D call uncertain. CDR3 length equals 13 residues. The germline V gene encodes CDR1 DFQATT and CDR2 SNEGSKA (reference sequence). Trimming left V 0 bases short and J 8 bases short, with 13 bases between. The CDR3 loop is CSARDGRLSGYTF. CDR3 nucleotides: TGCAGTGCTAGAGACGGGCGGTTGAGCGGCTACACCTTC.

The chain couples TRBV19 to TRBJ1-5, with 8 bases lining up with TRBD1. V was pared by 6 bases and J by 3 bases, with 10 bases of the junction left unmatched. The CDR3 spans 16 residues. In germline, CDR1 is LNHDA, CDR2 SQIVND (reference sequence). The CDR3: CASRVGQGRNNQPQHF. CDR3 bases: TGTGCCAGTAGGGTCGGACAGGGCAGAAACAATCAGCCCCAGCATTTT.

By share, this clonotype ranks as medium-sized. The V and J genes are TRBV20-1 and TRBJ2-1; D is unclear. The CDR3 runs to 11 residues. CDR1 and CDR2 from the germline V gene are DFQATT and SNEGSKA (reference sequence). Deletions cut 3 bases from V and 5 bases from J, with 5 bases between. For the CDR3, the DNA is TGCAGTGCTAGCGTTCACAATGAGCAGTTCTTC. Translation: CSASVHNEQFF.

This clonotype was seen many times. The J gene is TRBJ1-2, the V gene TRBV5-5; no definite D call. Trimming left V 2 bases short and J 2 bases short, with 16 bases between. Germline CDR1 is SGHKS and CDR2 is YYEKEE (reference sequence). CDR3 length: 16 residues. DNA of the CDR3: TGTGCCAGCAGCTTTTCTCTTTCGGGAAAGAACTATGGCTACACCTTC. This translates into CASSFSLSGKNYGYTF.

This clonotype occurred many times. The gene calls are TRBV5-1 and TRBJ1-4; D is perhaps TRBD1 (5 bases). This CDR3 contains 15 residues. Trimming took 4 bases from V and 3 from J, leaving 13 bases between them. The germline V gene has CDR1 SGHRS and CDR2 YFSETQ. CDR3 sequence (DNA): TGCGCCAGCAGCCCTCCCGCGGGACCTAATGAAAAACTGTTTTTT. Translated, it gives CASSPPAGPNEKLFF.

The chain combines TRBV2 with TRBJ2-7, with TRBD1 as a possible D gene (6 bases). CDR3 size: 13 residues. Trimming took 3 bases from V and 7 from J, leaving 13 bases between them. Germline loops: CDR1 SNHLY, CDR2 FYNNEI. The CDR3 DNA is TGTGCCAGCAGTGAGCAGGGGCTGGGAGAGCAGTACTTC. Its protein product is CASSEQGLGEQYF.

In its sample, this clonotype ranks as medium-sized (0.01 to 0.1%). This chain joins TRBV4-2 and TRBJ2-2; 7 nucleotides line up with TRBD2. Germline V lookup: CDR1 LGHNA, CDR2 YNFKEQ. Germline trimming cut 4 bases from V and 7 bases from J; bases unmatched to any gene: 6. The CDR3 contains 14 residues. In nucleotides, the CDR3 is TGTGCCAGCAGCCCCCGACTAGCTGTCGGGGAGCTGTTTTTT. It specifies CASSPRLAVGELFF.

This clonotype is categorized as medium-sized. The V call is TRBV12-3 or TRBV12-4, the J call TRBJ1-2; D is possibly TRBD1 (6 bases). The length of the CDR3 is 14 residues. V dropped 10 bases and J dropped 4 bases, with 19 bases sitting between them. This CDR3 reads CAIRTSTGLYGYTF. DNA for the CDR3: TGTGCCATCCGTACATCGACAGGCCTCTATGGCTACACCTTC.

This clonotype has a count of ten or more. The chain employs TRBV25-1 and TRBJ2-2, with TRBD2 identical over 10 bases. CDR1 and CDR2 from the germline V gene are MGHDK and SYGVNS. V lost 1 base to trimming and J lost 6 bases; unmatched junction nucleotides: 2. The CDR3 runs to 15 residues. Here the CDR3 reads CASSELSGGAGELFF. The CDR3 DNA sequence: TGTGCCAGCAGTGAATTAAGCGGGGGGGCCGGGGAGCTGTTTTTT.